This T cell receptor beta chain was observed in a study of cytomegalovirus exposure and HLA in healthy donors. V lost 7 bases to trimming and J lost 6 bases, with 18 bases between them. Germline-derived CDR1 and CDR2 are SGHRS and YFSETQ. There are 14 residues in the CDR3. PCR employed 60 Vbeta and 13 Jbeta primers. Repertoires were generated with immunoSEQ multiplex PCR, while TCRdb's copy carries only in-frame clones and drops some. Seen here are 250,000 to 350,000 clones, 86% observed once, and the top ten hold approximately 4.3%. The chain employs TRBV5-1 and TRBJ2-3; a weak D match, TRBD2 (6 bases). The TCR originated in a man in his forties in good health and CMV-seropositive. The sample comprised PBMCs. CDR3 amino acids: CASFPGGAQDTQYF. In DNA form, the CDR3 reads TGCGCCAGCTTCCCCGGAGGGGCTCAGGATACGCAGTATTTT.